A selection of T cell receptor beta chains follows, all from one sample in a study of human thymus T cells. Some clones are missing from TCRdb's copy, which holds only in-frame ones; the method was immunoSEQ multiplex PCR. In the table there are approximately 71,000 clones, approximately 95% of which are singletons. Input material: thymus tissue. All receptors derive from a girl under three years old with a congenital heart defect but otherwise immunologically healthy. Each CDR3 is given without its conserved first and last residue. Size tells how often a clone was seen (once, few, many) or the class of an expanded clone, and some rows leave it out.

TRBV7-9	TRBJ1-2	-	ASSPRGRDYGYT
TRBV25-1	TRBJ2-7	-	ASSHRVTYEQY
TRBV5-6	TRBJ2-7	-	ASSLGSVGTYEQY
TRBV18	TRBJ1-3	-	ASSPNSGNTIY
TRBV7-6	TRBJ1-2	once	ASSLMPRDGYT
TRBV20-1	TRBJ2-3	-	SAGHGTQY
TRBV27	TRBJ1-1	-	ASSLSGGTEAF
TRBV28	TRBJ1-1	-	ASSLKVLGRINTEAF
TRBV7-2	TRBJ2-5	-	ASSFWGYQETQY
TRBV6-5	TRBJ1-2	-	ASHRTGLNYGYT
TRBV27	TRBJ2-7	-	ASSPTGGVQRAYEQY
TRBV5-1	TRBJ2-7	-	ASSRTQRDPYEQY
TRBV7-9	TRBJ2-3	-	ASSLGRADTQY
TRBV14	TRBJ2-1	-	ASSQVGEEQF
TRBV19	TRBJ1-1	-	ATLDRVNTEAF
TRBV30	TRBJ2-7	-	AWSVVRGLTYEQY
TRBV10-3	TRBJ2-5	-	AISESGSSGIPETQY
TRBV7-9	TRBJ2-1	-	ASSLTSGRGTYNEQF
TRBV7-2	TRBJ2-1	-	ASRYQGANEQF
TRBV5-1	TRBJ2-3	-	ASSNRTQGALLAGITDTQY
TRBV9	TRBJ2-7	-	ASSNRDRFYEQY
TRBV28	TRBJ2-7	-	ASSYPGSYEQY
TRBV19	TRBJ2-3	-	ATTAGTGGDDTQY
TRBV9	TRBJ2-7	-	ASSDYRGQGNEQY
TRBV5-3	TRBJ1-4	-	ARRHATNEKLF
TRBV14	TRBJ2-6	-	ASSLRQGGTKDSGANVLT
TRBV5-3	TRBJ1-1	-	ARFERAFQKTSAF
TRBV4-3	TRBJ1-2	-	ASSRSSGGDYGYT
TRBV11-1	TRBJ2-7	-	ASSGLAGSSYEQY
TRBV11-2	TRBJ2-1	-	ASSLEAHETGAGIYNEQF
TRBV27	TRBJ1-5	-	ASSLRQGEWTQH
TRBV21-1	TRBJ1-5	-	ASSFVQGGHQPQH
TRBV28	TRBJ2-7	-	ASSPPLQFKITGADYYEQY
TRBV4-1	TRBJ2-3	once	ASSRKPRTAYTDTQY
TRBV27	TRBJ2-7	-	ASSAGRSEQY
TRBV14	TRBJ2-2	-	ASSQDWPFRLATGELF
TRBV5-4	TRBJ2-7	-	ASSLDGWRDGGDEQY
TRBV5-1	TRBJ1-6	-	ASSLLGRGNSPLH
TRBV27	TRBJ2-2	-	ASSLWGTGDAGELF
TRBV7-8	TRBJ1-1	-	ASSHLCPDRTFKEAF
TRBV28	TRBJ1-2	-	ASSLEGPLWGYT
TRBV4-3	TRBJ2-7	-	ASSQEGLAGGPSRSYEQY
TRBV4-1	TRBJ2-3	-	ASSQDTRTTSTDTQY
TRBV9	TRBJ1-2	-	ASSGKGVGYT
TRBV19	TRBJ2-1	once	ASNPSGSSYNEQF
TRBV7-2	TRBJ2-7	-	ASSLSVGDYEQY
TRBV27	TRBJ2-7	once	ASTSLRDLQSPEQY
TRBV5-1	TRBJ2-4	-	ASSESWRGTALAKNIQY
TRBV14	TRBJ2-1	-	ASSQVPLERCSYNEQF
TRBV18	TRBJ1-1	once	ASSPELDREAF
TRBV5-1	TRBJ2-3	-	ASSLVVPSASSTDTQY
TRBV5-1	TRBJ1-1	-	ASSNTPGRLNTEAF
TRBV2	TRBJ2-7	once	ASPQREGTGEQY
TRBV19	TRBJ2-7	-	ASSETSGRAHEQY